Listed here is a single T cell receptor (beta chain). Its antigen is not identified. The CDR3 is 15 amino acids. Germline V lookup: CDR1 LGHNA, CDR2 YNFKEQ. Trimming shortened V by 1 base and J by 2 bases, and 9 bases separated the two germline ends. The sample is drawn from a study of cytomegalovirus exposure and HLA in healthy donors. PCR amplification relied on 60 Vbeta primers (plus 13 Jbeta primers). This table comes from immunoSEQ multiplex PCR, and its TCRdb copy is limited to in-frame clones, with some not included. The sample has over 150,000 clones, roughly 75% seen once; the top ten hold 1%. Study outcomes and limitations: Listed as cytomegalovirus-associated were over 150 TCR beta chains. Information on immune exposure was restricted to one variable (CMV serostatus). The classifier, whose performance was assessed in both the original and validation cohorts, reportedly diagnosed cytomegalovirus status with high specificity and sensitivity. HLA-A and HLA-B allele assignments for most subjects were reportedly predicted accurately using TCR beta sequences.

This sequence was found in a woman aged 50 to 60 in good health and CMV-seropositive. The material sequenced was PBMCs. J is TRBJ2-1 and V is TRBV4-2, with D possibly TRBD2 on 6 matching bases. CDR3 loop: CASSQAEGAYNEQFF. The CDR3 nucleotides read TGTGCCAGCAGCCAAGCGGAGGGCGCCTACAATGAGCAGTTCTTC.